This T cell receptor (beta chain) came from a study of T cell repertoires in cytomegalovirus infection. At the level of the study: Public TCR beta signature analysis indicated the presence of both CMV infection and matching HLA type. General study points: Clonotypes of TCR beta that were HLA-C-restricted and CMV-specific dominated the ex vivo response.

Germline CDR1 is SGDLS and CDR2 is YYNGEE. The CDR3 runs to 13 residues. The V end was cut by 0 bases, the J end by 4 bases, with 5 bases between. In the case of this clonotype: Its target is not known.

TCRdb re-called the reads with MiXCR, one entry per CDR3 protein. The profile covers approximately 500,000 distinct CDR3 sequences, with roughly 10% appearing a single time and about 10% taken by the ten largest. The chain uses TRBV9 and TRBJ2-4; no reliable D call. Sequencing was done on a sample of PBMCs. This clonotype originated in a human donor in good health (CMV status not recorded). Some clones in this sample may be carry-over from other donors' samples. CDR3: CASSVDGKNIQYF. CDR3 DNA: TGTGCCAGCAGCGTAGACGGGAAAAACATTCAGTACTTC. Drawing the rest from reference TRBV9 and TRBJ2-4, the complete variable domain is DSGVTQTPKHLITATGQRVTLRCSPRSGDLSVYWYQQSLDQGLQFLIQYYNGEERAKGNILERFSAQQFPDLHSELNLSSLELGDSALYFCASSVDGKNIQYFGAGTRLSVL.